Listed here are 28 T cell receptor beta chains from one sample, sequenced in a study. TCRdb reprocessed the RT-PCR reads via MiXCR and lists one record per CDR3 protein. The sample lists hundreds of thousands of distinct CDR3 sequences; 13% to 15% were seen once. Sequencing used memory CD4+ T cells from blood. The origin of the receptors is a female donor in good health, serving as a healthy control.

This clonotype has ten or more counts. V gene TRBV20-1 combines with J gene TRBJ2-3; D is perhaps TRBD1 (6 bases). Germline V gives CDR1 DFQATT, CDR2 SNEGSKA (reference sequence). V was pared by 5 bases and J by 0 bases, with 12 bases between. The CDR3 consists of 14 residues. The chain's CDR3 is CSAVGQSSTDTQYF. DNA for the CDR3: TGCAGTGCTGTTGGACAGTCAAGCACAGATACGCAGTATTTT.

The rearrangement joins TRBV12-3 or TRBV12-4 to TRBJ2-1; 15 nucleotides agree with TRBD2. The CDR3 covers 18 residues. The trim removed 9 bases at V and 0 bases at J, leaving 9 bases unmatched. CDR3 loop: CASRGTSGGLSSYNEQFF. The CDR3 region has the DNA TGTGCCAGTCGAGGGACTAGCGGGGGGCTAAGCTCCTACAATGAGCAGTTCTTC.

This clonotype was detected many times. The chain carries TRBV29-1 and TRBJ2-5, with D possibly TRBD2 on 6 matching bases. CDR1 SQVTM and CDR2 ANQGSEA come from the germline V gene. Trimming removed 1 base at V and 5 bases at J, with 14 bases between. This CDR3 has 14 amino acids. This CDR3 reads CSVEVGGVGETQYF. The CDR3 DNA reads TGCAGCGTTGAAGTGGGGGGTGTGGGTGAGACCCAGTACTTC.

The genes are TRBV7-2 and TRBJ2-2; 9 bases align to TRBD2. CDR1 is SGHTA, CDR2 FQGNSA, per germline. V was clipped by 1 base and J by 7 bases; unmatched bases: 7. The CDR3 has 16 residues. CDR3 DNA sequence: TGTGCCAGCAGCTTAGTTGTAGCGGGAGATAGCGGGGAGCTGTTTTTT. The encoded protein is CASSLVVAGDSGELFF.

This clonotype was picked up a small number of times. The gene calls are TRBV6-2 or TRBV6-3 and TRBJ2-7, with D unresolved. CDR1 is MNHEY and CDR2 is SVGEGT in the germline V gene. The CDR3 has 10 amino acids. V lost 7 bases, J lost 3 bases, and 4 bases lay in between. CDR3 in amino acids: CASKDYEQYF. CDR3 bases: TGTGCCAGCAAGGACTACGAGCAGTACTTC.

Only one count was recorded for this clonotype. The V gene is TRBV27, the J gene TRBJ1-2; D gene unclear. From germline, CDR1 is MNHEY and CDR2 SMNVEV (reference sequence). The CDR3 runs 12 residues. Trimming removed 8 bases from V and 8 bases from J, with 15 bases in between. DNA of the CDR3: TGTGCCAGCTCTGACGCTATTCGGGGCTACACCTTC. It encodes CASSDAIRGYTF.

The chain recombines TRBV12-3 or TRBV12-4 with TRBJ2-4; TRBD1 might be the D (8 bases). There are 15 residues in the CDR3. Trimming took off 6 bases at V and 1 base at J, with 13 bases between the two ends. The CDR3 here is CASRKQGGAKNIQYF. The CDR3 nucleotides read TGTGCCAGCAGAAAACAGGGGGGGGCCAAAAACATTCAGTACTTC.

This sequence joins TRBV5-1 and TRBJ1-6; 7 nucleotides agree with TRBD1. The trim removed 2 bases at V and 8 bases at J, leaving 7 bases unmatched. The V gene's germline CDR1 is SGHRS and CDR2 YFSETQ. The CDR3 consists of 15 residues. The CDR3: CASSFSGQRDSPLHF. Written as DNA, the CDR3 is TGCGCCAGCAGCTTTTCGGGACAGCGCGATTCACCCCTCCACTTT.

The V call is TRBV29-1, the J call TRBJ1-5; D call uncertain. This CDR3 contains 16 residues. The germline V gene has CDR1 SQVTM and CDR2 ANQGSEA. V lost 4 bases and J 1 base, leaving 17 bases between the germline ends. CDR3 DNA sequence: TGCAGCGTTGTAGTCTCTCATGGGTCGAGCAATCAGCCCCAGCATTTT. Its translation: CSVVVSHGSSNQPQHF.

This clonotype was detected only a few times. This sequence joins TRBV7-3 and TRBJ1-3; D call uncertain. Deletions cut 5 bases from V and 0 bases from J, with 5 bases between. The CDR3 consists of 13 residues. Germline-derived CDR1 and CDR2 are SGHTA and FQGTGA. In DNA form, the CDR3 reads TGTGCCAGCAGCACCCTCTCTGGAAACACCATATATTTT. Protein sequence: CASSTLSGNTIYF.

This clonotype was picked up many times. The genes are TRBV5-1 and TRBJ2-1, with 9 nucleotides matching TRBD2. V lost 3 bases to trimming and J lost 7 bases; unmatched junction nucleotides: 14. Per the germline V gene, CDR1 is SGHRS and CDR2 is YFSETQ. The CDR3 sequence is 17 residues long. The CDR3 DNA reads TGCGCCAGCAGCTCAGGGACTAGCAGCGACCCCCTTAATGAGCAGTTCTTC. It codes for CASSSGTSSDPLNEQFF. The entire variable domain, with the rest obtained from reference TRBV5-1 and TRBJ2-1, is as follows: KAGVTQTPRYLIKTRGQQVTLSCSPISGHRSVSWYQQTPGQGLQFLFEYFSETQRNKGNFPGRFSGRQFSNSRSEMNVSTLELGDSALYLCASSSGTSSDPLNEQFFGPGTRLTVL.

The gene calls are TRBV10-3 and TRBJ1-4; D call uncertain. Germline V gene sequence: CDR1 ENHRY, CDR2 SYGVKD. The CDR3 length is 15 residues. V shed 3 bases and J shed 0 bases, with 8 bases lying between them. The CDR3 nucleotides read TGTGCCATCAGTGAAGGGTCAGCAACTAATGAAAAACTGTTTTTT. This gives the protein CAISEGSATNEKLFF.

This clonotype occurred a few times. This CDR3 is CSARPPGLAGKETQYF. As DNA, the CDR3 is TGCAGTGCTAGACCACCGGGACTAGCGGGAAAAGAGACCCAGTACTTC. This chain links TRBV20-1 with TRBJ2-5; 13 nucleotides match TRBD2. Trimming at V came to 2 bases and at J to 3 bases, leaving 6 bases not matched to a gene. Per the germline V gene, CDR1 is DFQATT and CDR2 is SNEGSKA (reference sequence). The CDR3 contains 16 residues.

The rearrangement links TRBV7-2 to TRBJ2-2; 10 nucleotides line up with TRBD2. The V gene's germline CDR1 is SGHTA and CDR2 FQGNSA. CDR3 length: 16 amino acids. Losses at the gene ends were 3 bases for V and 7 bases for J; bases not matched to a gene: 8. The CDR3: CASSLASGRGGGELFF. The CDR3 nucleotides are TGTGCCAGCAGCTTGGCTAGCGGGAGAGGAGGCGGGGAGCTGTTTTTT.

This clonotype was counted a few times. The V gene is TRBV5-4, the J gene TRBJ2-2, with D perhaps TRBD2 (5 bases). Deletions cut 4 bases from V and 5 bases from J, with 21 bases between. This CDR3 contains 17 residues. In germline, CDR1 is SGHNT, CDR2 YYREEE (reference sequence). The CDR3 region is CASSLPSTGSITGELFF. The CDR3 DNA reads TGTGCCAGCAGCCTCCCCTCTACGGGGAGTATAACCGGGGAGCTGTTTTTT.

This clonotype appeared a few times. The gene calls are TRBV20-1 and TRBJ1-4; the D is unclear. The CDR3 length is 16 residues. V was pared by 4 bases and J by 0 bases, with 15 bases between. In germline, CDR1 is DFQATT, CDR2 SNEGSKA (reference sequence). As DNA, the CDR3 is TGCAGTGCTACCCTTGGGCAGATTGCAACTAATGAAAAACTGTTTTTT. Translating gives CSATLGQIATNEKLFF.

CDR3 nucleotide sequence: TGCGCCAGCAGCGGGGGACTAGCGGCGAACACCGGGGAGCTGTTTTTT. Its protein is CASSGGLAANTGELFF. This chain joins TRBV5-1 and TRBJ2-2, with 11 bases fitting TRBD2. Germline values: CDR1 SGHRS, CDR2 YFSETQ. Losses at the gene ends were 4 bases for V and 0 bases for J; bases not matched to a gene: 2. This CDR3 region has 16 residues.

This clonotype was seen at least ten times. The CDR3 sequence: CASSPTFTQTRATDTQYF. The CDR3, as DNA: TGCGCCAGCAGCCCCACATTCACTCAAACTCGGGCAACAGATACGCAGTATTTT. This rearrangement joins TRBV4-3 to TRBJ2-3; no definite D call. Trimming removed 4 bases from V and 3 bases from J, with 23 bases in between. This CDR3 has 18 residues. Germline values: CDR1 LGHNA, CDR2 YSLEER.

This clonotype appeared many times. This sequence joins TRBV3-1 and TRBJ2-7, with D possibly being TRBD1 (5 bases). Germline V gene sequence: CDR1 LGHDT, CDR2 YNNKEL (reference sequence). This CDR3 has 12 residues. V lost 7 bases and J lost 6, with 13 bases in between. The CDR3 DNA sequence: TGTGCCAGCAAGAACTATCAGGGCGAGCAGTACTTC. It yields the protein CASKNYQGEQYF.

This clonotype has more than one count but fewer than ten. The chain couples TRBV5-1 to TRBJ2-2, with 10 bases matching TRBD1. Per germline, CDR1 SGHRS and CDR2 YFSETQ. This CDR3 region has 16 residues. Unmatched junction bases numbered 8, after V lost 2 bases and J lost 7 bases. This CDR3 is CASSFRGTGVVGELFF. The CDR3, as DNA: TGCGCCAGCAGCTTCAGAGGGACAGGGGTAGTCGGGGAGCTGTTTTTT.

The CDR3 nucleotides read TGCAGTGCTAGAGCCGGGACCTTGCACGAGCAGTACTTC. Translated, it gives CSARAGTLHEQYF. This sequence joins TRBV20-1 and TRBJ2-7; D is perhaps TRBD1 or TRBD2 (5 bases each). This CDR3 contains 13 residues. Looked up from germline, CDR1 is DFQATT and CDR2 is SNEGSKA (reference sequence). V dropped 1 base and J dropped 5 bases, with 12 bases sitting between them.

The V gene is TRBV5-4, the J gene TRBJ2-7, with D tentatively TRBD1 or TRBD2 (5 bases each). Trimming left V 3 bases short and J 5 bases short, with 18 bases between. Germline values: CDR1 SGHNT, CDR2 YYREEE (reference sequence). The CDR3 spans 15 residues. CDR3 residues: CASSSGGARGDEQYF. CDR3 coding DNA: TGTGCCAGCAGCTCCGGTGGAGCGAGAGGGGACGAGCAGTACTTC.

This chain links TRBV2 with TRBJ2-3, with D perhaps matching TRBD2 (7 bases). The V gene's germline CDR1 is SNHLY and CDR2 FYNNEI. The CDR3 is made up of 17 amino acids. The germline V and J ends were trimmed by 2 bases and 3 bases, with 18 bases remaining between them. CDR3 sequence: CASSESGTTARTDTQYF. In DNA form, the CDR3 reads TGTGCCAGCAGTGAAAGCGGGACAACCGCCCGAACAGATACGCAGTATTTT.

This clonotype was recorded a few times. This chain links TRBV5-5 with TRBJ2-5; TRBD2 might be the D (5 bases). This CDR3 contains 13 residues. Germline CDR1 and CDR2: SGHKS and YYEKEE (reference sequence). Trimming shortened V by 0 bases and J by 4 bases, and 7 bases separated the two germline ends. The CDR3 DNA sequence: TGTGCCAGCAGCTTGGTTGCGGGAGAGACCCAGTACTTC. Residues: CASSLVAGETQYF.

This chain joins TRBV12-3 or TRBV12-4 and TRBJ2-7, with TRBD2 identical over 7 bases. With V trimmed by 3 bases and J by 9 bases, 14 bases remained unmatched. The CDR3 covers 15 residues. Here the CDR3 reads CASSFHISSGRGQYF. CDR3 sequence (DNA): TGTGCCAGCAGTTTTCATATCTCTAGCGGAAGGGGGCAGTACTTC.

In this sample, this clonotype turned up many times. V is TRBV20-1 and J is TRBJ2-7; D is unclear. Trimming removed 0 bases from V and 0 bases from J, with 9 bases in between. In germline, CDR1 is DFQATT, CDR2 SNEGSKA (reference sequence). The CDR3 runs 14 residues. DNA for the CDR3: TGCAGTGCTAGAGATGCCCAGAGCTCCTACGAGCAGTACTTC. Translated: CSARDAQSSYEQYF.

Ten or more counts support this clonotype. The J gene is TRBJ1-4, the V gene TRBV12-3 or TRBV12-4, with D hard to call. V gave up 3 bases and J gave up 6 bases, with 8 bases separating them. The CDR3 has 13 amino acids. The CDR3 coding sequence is TGTGCCAGCAGTTTGCTGGGTTATGAAAAACTGTTTTTT. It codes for CASSLLGYEKLFF.

The CDR3 nucleotides read TGTGCCAGCAGAGGGACAGGGACGGGCAATCAGCCCCAGCATTTT. Translated: CASRGTGTGNQPQHF. The chain couples TRBV27 to TRBJ1-5; 9 bases map to TRBD1. V was clipped by 6 bases and J by 2 bases; unmatched bases: 5. Germline V gene sequence: CDR1 MNHEY, CDR2 SMNVEV (reference sequence). The CDR3 is 15 amino acids.